This entry lists 16 T cell receptor beta chains sequenced from one sample in a study of CXCR3-negative and CXCR3-positive naive CD8 T cells. Libraries were UMI-labeled 5' RACE TRB cDNA. Reanalyzing the 5' RACE reads, TCRdb keeps one entry per CDR3 protein, without DNA. The sample features roughly 29,000 distinct CDR3 sequences, with about 9.4% in its top ten. Sequenced sample: memory CD8+ T cells from blood. All receptors derive from a human donor in good health. Some clones in this sample may be carry-over from other donors' samples.

This rearrangement joins TRBV7-9 to TRBJ1-2; TCRdb lists TRBD1, though no DNA is available to test this call. Germline V gives CDR1 SEHNR, CDR2 FQNEAQ (reference sequence). The CDR3 consists of 16 residues. CDR3 in amino acids: CASSLPPTGQPYGYTF.

The chain uses TRBV5-1 and TRBJ2-7; as DNA is missing, the TRBD2 call by TCRdb cannot be tested. The germline gives CDR1 SGHRS, CDR2 YFSETQ. This CDR3 comprises 15 residues. The CDR3: CASSLELAGGCEQYF.

This chain links TRBV4-3 with TRBJ2-7; TCRdb returns TRBD1, unconfirmable since there is no DNA. This CDR3 has 15 residues. Germline V gene sequence: CDR1 LGHNA, CDR2 YSLEER. The CDR3 loop is CASSQDRDTSYEQYF.

This chain uses TRBV12-3 or TRBV12-4 with TRBJ2-1; the TRBD2 assignment by TCRdb is unverifiable without DNA. The CDR3 has 18 residues. The CDR3 sequence: CASSFGVAGGSSYNEQFF.

This chain joins TRBV29-1 and TRBJ2-7; the D call from TCRdb, TRBD1, cannot be confirmed without DNA. Germline V gene data show CDR1 as SQVTM and CDR2 as ANQGSEA. This CDR3 is 12 amino acids long. The CDR3 is CSVDGGAGEQYF.

CDR3 sequence reads: CASSPGLAGEQYF. V is TRBV7-9 and J is TRBJ2-7; the TRBD2 assignment by TCRdb is unverifiable without DNA. The CDR3 extends over 13 amino acids. CDR1 is SEHNR, CDR2 FQNEAQ, per germline (reference sequence).

The chain combines TRBV15 with TRBJ1-1; the D call from TCRdb, TRBD1, cannot be confirmed without DNA. Germline values: CDR1 LNHNV, CDR2 YYDKDF (reference sequence). The length of the CDR3 is 15 residues. The CDR3 loop is CATSRDRALNTEAFF.

The V call is TRBV7-9, the J call TRBJ1-2. Germline CDR1 is SEHNR and CDR2 is FQNEAQ (reference sequence). The CDR3 runs 14 residues. This CDR3 reads CASSLGQQNYGYTF.

The CDR3 sequence is CASSASPGTSGGPSSYNEQFF. The rearrangement uses TRBV7-9 and TRBJ2-1; TCRdb's D gene call, TRBD2, goes unchecked for lack of DNA. Looked up from germline, CDR1 is SEHNR and CDR2 is FQNEAQ (reference sequence). CDR3 size: 21 residues.

V and J are TRBV20-1 and TRBJ2-1; TCRdb calls TRBD2, which cannot be checked without DNA. The CDR3 runs to 13 residues. Per germline, CDR1 DFQATT and CDR2 SNEGSKA (reference sequence). The chain's CDR3 is CSARGLYHNEQFF.

The CDR3 reads CASSLALAGSYEQYF. This chain connects TRBV5-1 to TRBJ2-7; without DNA, the TCRdb call of TRBD2 cannot be checked. CDR1 is SGHRS and CDR2 is YFSETQ in the germline V gene. The CDR3 covers 15 residues.

The chain links TRBV20-1 to TRBJ2-1; TCRdb's D gene call, TRBD1, goes unchecked for lack of DNA. CDR1 is DFQATT and CDR2 is SNEGSKA in the germline V gene (reference sequence). This CDR3 spans 18 amino acids. CDR3 amino acids: CSALDDRGQGFFYNEQFF.

The chain carries TRBV6-2 or TRBV6-3 and TRBJ2-1. The CDR3 consists of 14 residues. Germline V gives CDR1 MNHEY, CDR2 SVGEGT. The CDR3 region is CASSSPNSYNEQFF.

The gene calls are TRBV7-6 and TRBJ2-7; TCRdb returns TRBD1, unconfirmable since there is no DNA. Germline CDR1 and CDR2: SGHVS and FNYEAQ. This CDR3 is built from 13 residues. This chain's CDR3 is CASSFVGGDEQYF.

The chain uses TRBV20-1 and TRBJ2-7; TCRdb names TRBD2, which stays unverified in the absence of DNA. This CDR3 region has 16 residues. Germline-derived CDR1 and CDR2 are DFQATT and SNEGSKA (reference sequence). CDR3 protein: CSARGLIAGEINEQYF.

The rearrangement uses TRBV20-1 and TRBJ2-2. CDR3 length: 14 amino acids. Germline-derived CDR1 and CDR2 are DFQATT and SNEGSKA (reference sequence). The CDR3 loop reads CSARERLSTGELFF.